These T cell receptor beta chains were read from a single sample in a study of blood T cell repertoires in COVID-19. This table comes from immunoSEQ multiplex PCR, and its TCRdb copy is limited to in-frame clones, with some not included. The table lists approximately 100,000 clones, about 90% of them singletons. The sequenced material came from peripheral blood. These receptors all stem from a human donor with COVID-19, enrolled during active disease. The donor label of this sample is uncertain. Each CDR3 is given without its conserved first and last residue.

cdr3_aa	v_call	j_call
ASRRQGATEAF	TRBV14	TRBJ1-1
ASSPGQGGPDTQY	TRBV5-1	TRBJ2-3
ASSYAGEFTDTQY	TRBV6-2/TRBV6-3	TRBJ2-3
ASSMSAGNYNSPLH	TRBV19	TRBJ1-6
ASSTQGYGYGYT	TRBV6-5	TRBJ1-2
ASSPIRRETQY	TRBV18	TRBJ2-5
SVAGTGRYEQY	TRBV29-1	TRBJ2-7
ASSTSSGGTTQY	TRBV9	TRBJ2-3
ASSGAHLGGGEQY	TRBV25-1	TRBJ2-7
ARSLTSASGGADQDTQY	TRBV5-3	TRBJ2-3
AVDSGGTDTQY	TRBV30	TRBJ2-3
ATSDLNRDYGYT	TRBV24-1	TRBJ1-2
ASSYRGSYNEQF	TRBV6-5	TRBJ2-1
ASEDRGTEAF	TRBV6-6	TRBJ1-1
ASSGLGGQNTEAF	TRBV28	TRBJ1-1
ASSSIFWGTALTEKLF	TRBV7-2	TRBJ1-4
ASSPDPEEAKNIQY	TRBV7-6	TRBJ2-4